This TCR beta chain was identified during a study of shared clonotypes between healthy human individuals. The CDR3 extends over 13 amino acids. Germline CDR1 and CDR2: SQVTM and ANQGSEA. In the original analysis: Quality scores were absent from the junction-only immunoSEQ sequences, so filtering differed. Profiled with immunoSEQ multiplex PCR; TCRdb holds only in-frame clones, not every one. V, J and clone size reflect that table, while D and trimming were determined from the DNA. The data contain approximately 600,000 clones, roughly 95% of them singletons. In the naive CD8 group, cells lacked CD45RO and were positively selected for CCR7, so terminally differentiated effector memory CD45RA+ cells were left out.

This sequence originates from a woman in her 30s in good health. The source material was naive CD8+ T cells sorted from blood. This rearrangement joins TRBV29-1 to TRBJ2-5; possible D gene TRBD2, 5 bases. The J call could be wrong; TRBJ2-7 is a better fit for the DNA end. For the CDR3, the DNA is TGCAGCGTTGAAGGTCGGGATGTCTACGAGCAGTACTTC. The encoded protein is CSVEGRDVYEQYF.